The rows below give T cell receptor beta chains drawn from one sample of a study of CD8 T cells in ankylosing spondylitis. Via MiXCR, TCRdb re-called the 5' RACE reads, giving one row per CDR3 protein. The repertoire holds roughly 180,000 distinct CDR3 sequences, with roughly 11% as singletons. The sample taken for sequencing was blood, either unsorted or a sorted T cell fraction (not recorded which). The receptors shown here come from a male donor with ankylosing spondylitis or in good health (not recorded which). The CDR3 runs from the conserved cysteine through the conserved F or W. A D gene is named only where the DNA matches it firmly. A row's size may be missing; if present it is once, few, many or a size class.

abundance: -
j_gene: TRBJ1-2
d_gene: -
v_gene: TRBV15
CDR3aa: CATSRPGRGFGYTF
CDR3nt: TGTGCCACCAGCAGACCGGGAAGGGGTTTCGGCTACACCTTC

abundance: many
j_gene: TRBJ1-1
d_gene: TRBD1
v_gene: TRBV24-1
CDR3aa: CATRQGAVTEAFF
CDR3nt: TGTGCCACCAGGCAGGGGGCGGTCACTGAAGCTTTCTTT

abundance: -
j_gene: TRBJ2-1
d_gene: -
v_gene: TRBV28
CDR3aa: CARGPGLDSKQFF
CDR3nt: TGTGCCAGGGGCCCGGGGTTGGACAGCAAGCAGTTCTTC

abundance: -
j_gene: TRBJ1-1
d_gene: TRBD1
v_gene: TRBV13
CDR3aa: CASSSSTGGRGNTEAFF
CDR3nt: TGTGCCAGCAGCTCGAGCACAGGGGGCAGGGGGAACACTGAAGCTTTCTTT

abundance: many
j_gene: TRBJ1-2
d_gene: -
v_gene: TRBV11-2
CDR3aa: CASSQTLNYGYTF
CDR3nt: TGTGCCAGCAGCCAGACACTAAACTATGGCTACACCTTC

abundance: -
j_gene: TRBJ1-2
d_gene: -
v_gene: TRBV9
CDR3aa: CASSAHARAYGYTF
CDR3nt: TGTGCCAGCAGCGCCCATGCCAGGGCCTATGGCTACACCTTC

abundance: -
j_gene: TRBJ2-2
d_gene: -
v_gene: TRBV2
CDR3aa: CASRPGTALYGELFF
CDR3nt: TGTGCCAGCAGGCCCGGGACTGCACTCTACGGGGAGCTGTTTTTT

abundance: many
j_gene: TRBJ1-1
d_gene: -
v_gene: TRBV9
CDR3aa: CASGGMGGPLMNTEAFF
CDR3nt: TGTGCCAGCGGGGGTATGGGGGGACCCCTAATGAACACTGAAGCTTTCTTT

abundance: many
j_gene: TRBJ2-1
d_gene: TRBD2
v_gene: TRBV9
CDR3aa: CASSVRGDNEQFF
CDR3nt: TGTGCCAGCAGCGTACGGGGGGACAATGAGCAGTTCTTC

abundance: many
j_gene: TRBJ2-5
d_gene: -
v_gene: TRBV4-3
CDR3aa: CASSQENREQETQYF
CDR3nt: TGCGCCAGCAGCCAAGAGAACAGGGAGCAAGAGACCCAGTACTTC

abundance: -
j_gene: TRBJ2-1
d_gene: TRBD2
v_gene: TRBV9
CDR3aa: CASSVGPAGGNYNEQFF
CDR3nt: TGTGCCAGCAGCGTAGGCCCAGCGGGGGGAAACTACAATGAGCAGTTCTTC

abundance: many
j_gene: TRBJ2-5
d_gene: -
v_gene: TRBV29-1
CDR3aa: CSVAQGVGETQYF
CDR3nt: TGCAGCGTTGCACAGGGAGTAGGAGAGACCCAGTACTTC

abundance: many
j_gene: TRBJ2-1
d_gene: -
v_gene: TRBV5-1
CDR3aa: CASSPRTVYNEQFF
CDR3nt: TGCGCCAGCAGCCCCCGGACGGTGTACAATGAGCAGTTCTTC

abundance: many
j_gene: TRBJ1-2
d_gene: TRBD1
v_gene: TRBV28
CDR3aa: CATPGQGARGYTF
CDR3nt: TGTGCCACCCCGGGACAGGGGGCGCGTGGCTACACCTTC

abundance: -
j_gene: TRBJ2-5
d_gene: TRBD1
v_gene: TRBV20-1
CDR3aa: CSADGTGLGIETQYF
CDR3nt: TGCAGTGCAGACGGGACAGGGCTAGGTATTGAGACCCAGTACTTC

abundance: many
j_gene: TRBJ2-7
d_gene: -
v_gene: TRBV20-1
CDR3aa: CSARRHNYEQYF
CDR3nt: TGCAGTGCTAGGAGACACAACTACGAGCAGTACTTC